This T cell receptor beta chain was identified during a study of patients and donors after allogeneic stem cell transplantation. Germline values: CDR1 SGHVS, CDR2 FNYEAQ. V lost 1 base, J lost 9 bases, and 13 bases lay in between. This CDR3 has 15 amino acids. TCRdb ran MiXCR on the RT-PCR reads and lists one entry per CDR3 protein. The sample lists around 82,000 distinct CDR3 sequences, roughly 5.2% occurring once. The chain has TRBV7-6 and TRBJ1-6; D call uncertain. Sequencing used blood, either unsorted or a sorted T cell fraction (not recorded which). The sequence came from a human donor who was either an allogeneic HSCT recipient or a stem cell or donor lymphocyte infusion donor (not recorded which). It is not recorded whose cells these are; they may come from a transplant donor. CDR3 sequence: CASSLDSQTRSPLHF. In DNA, the CDR3 is TGTGCCAGCAGCTTAGATAGTCAGACGCGTTCACCCCTCCACTTT.